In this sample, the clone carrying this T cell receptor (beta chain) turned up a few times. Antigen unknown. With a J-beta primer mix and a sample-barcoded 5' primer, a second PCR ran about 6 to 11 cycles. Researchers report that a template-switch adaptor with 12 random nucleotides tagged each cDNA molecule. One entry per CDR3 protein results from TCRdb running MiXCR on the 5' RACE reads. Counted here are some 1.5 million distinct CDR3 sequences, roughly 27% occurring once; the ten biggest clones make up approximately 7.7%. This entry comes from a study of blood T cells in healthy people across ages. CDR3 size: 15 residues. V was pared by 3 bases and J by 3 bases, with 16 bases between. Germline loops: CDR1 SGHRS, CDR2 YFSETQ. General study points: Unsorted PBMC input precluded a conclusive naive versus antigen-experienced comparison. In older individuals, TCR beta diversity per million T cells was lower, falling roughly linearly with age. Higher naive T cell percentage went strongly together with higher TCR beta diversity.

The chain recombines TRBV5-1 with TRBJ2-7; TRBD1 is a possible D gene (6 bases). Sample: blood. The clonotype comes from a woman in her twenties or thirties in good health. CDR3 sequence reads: CASSSAPTGNYEQYF. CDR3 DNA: TGCGCCAGCAGCTCCGCCCCAACAGGGAACTACGAGCAGTACTTC.